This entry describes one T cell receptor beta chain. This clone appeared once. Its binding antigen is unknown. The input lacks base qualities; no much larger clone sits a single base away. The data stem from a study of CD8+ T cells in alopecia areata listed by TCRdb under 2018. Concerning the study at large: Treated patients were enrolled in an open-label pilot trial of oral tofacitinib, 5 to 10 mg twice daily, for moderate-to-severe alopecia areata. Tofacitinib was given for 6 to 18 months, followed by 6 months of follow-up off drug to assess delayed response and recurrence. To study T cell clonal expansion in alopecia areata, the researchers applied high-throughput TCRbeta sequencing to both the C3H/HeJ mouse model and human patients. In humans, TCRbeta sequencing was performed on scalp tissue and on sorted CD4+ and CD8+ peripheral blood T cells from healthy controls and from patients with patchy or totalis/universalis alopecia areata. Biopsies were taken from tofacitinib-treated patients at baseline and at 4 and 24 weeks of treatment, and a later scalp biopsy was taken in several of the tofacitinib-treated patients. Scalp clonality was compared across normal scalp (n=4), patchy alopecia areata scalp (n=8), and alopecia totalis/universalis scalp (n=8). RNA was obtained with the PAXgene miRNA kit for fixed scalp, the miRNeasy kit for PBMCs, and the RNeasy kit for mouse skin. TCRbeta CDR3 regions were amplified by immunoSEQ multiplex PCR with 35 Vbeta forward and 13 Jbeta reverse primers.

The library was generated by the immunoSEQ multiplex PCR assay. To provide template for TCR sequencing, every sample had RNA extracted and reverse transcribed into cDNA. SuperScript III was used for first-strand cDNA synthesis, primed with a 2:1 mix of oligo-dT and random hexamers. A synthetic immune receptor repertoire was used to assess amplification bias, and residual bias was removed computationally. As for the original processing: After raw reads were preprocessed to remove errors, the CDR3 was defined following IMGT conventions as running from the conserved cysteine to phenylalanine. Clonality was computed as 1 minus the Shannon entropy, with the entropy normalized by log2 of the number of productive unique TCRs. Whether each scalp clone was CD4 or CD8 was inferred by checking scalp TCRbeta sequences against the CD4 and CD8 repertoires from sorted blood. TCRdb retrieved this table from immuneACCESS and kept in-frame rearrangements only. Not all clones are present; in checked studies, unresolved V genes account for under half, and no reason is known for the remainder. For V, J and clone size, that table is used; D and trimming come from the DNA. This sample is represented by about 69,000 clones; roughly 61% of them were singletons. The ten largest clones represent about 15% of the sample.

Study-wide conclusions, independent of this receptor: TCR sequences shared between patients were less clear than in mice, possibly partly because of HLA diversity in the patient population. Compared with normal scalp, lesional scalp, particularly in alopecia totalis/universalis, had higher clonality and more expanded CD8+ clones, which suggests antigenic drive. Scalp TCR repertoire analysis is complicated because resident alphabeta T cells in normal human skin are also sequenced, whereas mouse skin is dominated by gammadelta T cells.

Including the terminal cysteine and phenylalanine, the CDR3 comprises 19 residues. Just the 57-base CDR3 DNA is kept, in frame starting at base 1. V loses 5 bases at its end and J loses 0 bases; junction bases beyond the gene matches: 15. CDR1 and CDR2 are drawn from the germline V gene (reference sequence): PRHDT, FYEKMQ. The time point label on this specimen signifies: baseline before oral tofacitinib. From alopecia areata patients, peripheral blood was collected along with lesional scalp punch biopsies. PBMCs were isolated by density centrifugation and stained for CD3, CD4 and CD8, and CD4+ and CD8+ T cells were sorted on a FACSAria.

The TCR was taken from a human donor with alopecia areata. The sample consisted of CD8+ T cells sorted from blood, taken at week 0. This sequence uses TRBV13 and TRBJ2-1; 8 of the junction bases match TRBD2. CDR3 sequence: CASSPAPSSSGRSYNEQFF. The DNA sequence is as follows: TGTGCCAGCAGCCCCGCCCCCAGCTCTAGCGGGCGCTCCTACAATGAGCAGTTCTTC.